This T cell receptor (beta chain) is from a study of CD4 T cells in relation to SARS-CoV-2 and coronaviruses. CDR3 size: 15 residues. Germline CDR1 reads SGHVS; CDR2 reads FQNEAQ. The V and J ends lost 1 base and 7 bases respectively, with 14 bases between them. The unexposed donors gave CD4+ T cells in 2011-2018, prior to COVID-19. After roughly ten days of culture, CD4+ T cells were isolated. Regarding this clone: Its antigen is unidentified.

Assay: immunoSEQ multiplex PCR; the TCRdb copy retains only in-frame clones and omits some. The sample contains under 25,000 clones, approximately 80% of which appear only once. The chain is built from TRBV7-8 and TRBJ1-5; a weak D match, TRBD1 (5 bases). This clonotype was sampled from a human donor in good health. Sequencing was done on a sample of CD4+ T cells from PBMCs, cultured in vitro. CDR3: CASSLGPGPGQPQHF. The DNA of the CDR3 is TGTGCCAGCAGCTTAGGCCCAGGGCCAGGACAGCCCCAGCATTTT.